The 20 T cell receptor beta chains below all came from one sample that was sequenced in a study of cytomegalovirus exposure and HLA in healthy donors. PCR amplification relied on 60 Vbeta primers (plus 13 Jbeta primers). Libraries were prepared by immunoSEQ multiplex PCR; TCRdb keeps only in-frame clonotypes and omits some of them. The table lists over 150,000 clones, about three quarters of them singletons. The sequenced sample consisted of PBMCs. These receptors were obtained from a middle-aged woman in good health and CMV-seropositive.

The chain combines TRBV15 with TRBJ2-3; D possibly corresponds to TRBD2 (7 bases). CDR1 and CDR2 from the germline V gene are LNHNV and YYDKDF (reference sequence). The V end lost 0 bases, the J end lost 7 bases, and 14 bases lay between the germline ends. The CDR3 length is 15 residues. The CDR3 DNA reads as TGTGCCACCAGCAGAGATCGGGGGGCTCCCAATACGCAGTATTTT. Translated, it gives CATSRDRGAPNTQYF. Full variable domain (rest looked up from reference TRBV15 and TRBJ2-3): DAMVIQNPRYQVTQFGKPVTLSCSQTLNHNVMYWYQQKSSQAPKLLFHYYDKDFNNEADTPDNFQSRRPNTSFCFLDIRSPGLGDTAMYLCATSRDRGAPNTQYFGPGTRLTVL.

The V call is TRBV30, the J call TRBJ1-1; 7 nucleotides agree with TRBD1. Germline CDR1 and CDR2: GTSNPN and SVGIG (reference sequence). The length of the CDR3 is 16 residues. Losses at the gene ends were 0 bases for V and 1 base for J; bases not matched to a gene: 8. The CDR3 reads CAWSVRRTGSNTEAFF. Here the CDR3 DNA reads TGTGCCTGGAGTGTAAGGCGGACAGGATCGAACACTGAAGCTTTCTTT.

The rearrangement links TRBV28 to TRBJ2-5; D is undetermined. V shed 4 bases and J shed 4 bases, with 10 bases lying between them. CDR3 length: 13 amino acids. The germline V gene has CDR1 MDHEN and CDR2 SYDVKM. The CDR3 spells CASSSGYGETQYF. For the CDR3, the DNA is TGTGCCAGCAGTTCCGGGTATGGAGAGACCCAGTACTTC.

The genes are TRBV19 and TRBJ1-2; weak D call: TRBD1 (6 bases). V dropped 3 bases and J dropped 0 bases, with 11 bases sitting between them. CDR3 length equals 15 residues. Germline CDR1 is LNHDA and CDR2 is SQIVND (reference sequence). CDR3 sequence reads: CASSIPDRPNYGYTF. The CDR3 region has the DNA TGTGCCAGTAGTATTCCGGACAGACCTAACTATGGCTACACCTTC. Full variable domain (missing parts from reference TRBV19 and TRBJ1-2): DGGITQSPKYLFRKEGQNVTLSCEQNLNHDAMYWYRQDPGQGLRLIYYSQIVNDFQKGDIAEGYSVSREKKESFPLTVTSAQKNPTAFYLCASSIPDRPNYGYTFGSGTRLTVV.

A single count supports this clone. A junction boundary mismatches the germline segment, possibly from a read error. The chain is built from TRBV6-5 and TRBJ2-7; 9 nucleotides agree with TRBD1. The CDR3 covers 14 residues. Germline loops: CDR1 MNHEY, CDR2 SVGAGI. CDR3 coding DNA: TGTGCCAGCAGTCCGGGACAGGGCTCCTCCGAGCAGTACTTC. Translated, it gives CASSPGQGSSEQYF.

The CDR3 DNA reads as TGTGCCTCAGACAGGGGGCAAACTGAAGCTTTCTTT. Its translation is CASDRGQTEAFF. The rearrangement links TRBV30 to TRBJ1-1; 10 nucleotides line up with TRBD1. This CDR3 is 12 amino acids long. Germline V CDR1 and CDR2: GTSNPN, SVGIG (reference sequence). J was trimmed by 5 bases and V by 7 bases; bases with no gene match: 4.

The gene calls are TRBV7-9 and TRBJ2-5, with 7 positions matching TRBD2. CDR3 length: 14 amino acids. The germline CDR1 and CDR2 sequences are SEHNR and FQNEAQ (reference sequence). The V gene end was trimmed by 2 bases and the J gene end by 2 bases; junction bases not matched to a gene: 2. For the CDR3, the DNA is TGTGCCAGCAGCTTATCCGGGGGGCAAGAGACCCAGTACTTC. Protein: CASSLSGGQETQYF. The variable domain in full, with the rest retrieved from reference TRBV7-9 and TRBJ2-5, is DTGVSQNPRHKITKRGQNVTFRCDPISEHNRLYWYRQTLGQGPEFLTYFQNEAQLEKSRLLSDRFSAERPKGSFSTLEIQRTEQGDSAMYLCASSLSGGQETQYFGPGTRLLVL.

The V gene is TRBV10-3, the J gene TRBJ1-1; the match to TRBD1 covers 8 bases. The CDR3 is made up of 13 amino acids. Germline CDR1 reads ENHRY; CDR2 reads SYGVKD. J was trimmed by 10 bases and V by 3 bases; bases with no gene match: 7. The CDR3 sequence is CAISEEDRAAAFF. The DNA for the CDR3 is TGTGCCATCAGTGAAGAGGACAGGGCCGCAGCTTTCTTT.

The chain has TRBV13 and TRBJ2-1, with TRBD2 identical over 11 bases. The germline V gene has CDR1 PRHDT and CDR2 FYEKMQ (reference sequence). V trimming: 1 base; J trimming: 13 bases; junction bases outside the gene matches: 3. The CDR3 has 13 residues. The CDR3 sequence: CASSLEGLAAQFF. In nucleotides, the CDR3 is TGTGCCAGCAGCTTAGAGGGACTAGCGGCACAGTTCTTC.

The chain has TRBV21-1 and TRBJ2-5; no check of the table's D call, TRBD1, against the DNA was made. TRBV21-1 is shown as a pseudogene. CDR3 length: 15 amino acids. Here the CDR3 reads CASSKGQGAGETQYF. In DNA, the CDR3 is TGTGCCAGCAGCAAAGGACAGGGGGCGGGCGAGACCCAGTACTTC.

This chain joins TRBV5-1 and TRBJ2-7, with D perhaps TRBD2 (5 bases). The CDR3 covers 13 residues. The V gene's germline CDR1 is SGHRS and CDR2 YFSETQ. V gave up 6 bases and J gave up 3 bases, with 13 bases separating them. This CDR3 is CASKYDGNYEQYF. CDR3 DNA sequence: TGCGCCAGCAAATATGACGGGAACTACGAGCAGTACTTC.

The rearrangement uses TRBV6-1 and TRBJ1-5; D not resolved. The CDR3 runs 17 residues. The V end was cut by 0 bases, the J end by 2 bases, with 14 bases between. Looked up from germline, CDR1 is MNHNS and CDR2 is SASEGT. The CDR3 DNA reads TGTGCCAGCAGTGAAGCCGGAGGGCAAGAAGGCAATCAGCCCCAGCATTTT. Translating it yields CASSEAGGQEGNQPQHF.

There are a few counts of this clone. The CDR3 loop is CASSLRGLNEQYF. The CDR3 bases are TGTGCCAGCAGCTTGAGGGGGTTAAACGAGCAGTACTTC. The chain combines TRBV7-9 with TRBJ2-7, with D possibly matching TRBD1 (6 bases). Germline V gene lookup returns CDR1 SEHNR and CDR2 FQNEAQ (reference sequence). Trimming left V 3 bases short and J 5 bases short, with 11 bases between. This CDR3 comprises 13 residues.

The V call is TRBV7-2, the J call TRBJ1-2, with D possibly TRBD1 on 5 matching bases. Germline lookup yields CDR1 SGHTA and CDR2 FQGNSA. The CDR3 spans 14 residues. The V end was cut by 1 base, the J end by 0 bases, with 6 bases between. For the CDR3, the DNA is TGTGCCAGCAGCTTAGTCAGGGCTAACTATGGCTACACCTTC. Translation gives CASSLVRANYGYTF.

This clone was picked up one time. The J gene is TRBJ1-1, the V gene TRBV20-1, with D tentatively TRBD1 (5 bases). The germline V gene encodes CDR1 DFQATT and CDR2 SNEGSKA (reference sequence). This CDR3 has 11 residues. Trimming left V 4 bases short and J 12 bases short, with 15 bases between. CDR3 sequence reads: CSANWTPGTFF. The CDR3 coding sequence is TGCAGTGCTAACTGGACACCAGGGACTTTCTTT.

This sequence joins TRBV4-3 and TRBJ2-7, with 11 bases matching TRBD2. Germline V gene sequence: CDR1 LGHNA, CDR2 YSLEER. After removal of 2 bases from V and 1 base from J, the junction contained 1 base not matched to a gene. The CDR3 runs to 15 residues. The chain's CDR3 is CASSQTSGSSYEQYF. CDR3 nucleotides: TGCGCCAGCAGCCAAACTAGCGGGAGTTCCTACGAGCAGTACTTC.

The J gene is TRBJ2-1, the V gene TRBV6-5; 12 bases are a match to TRBD2. Trimming took 10 bases from V and 10 from J; bases not matched to a gene: 11. The CDR3 has 14 amino acids. CDR1 is MNHEY, CDR2 SVGAGI, per germline. The CDR3 loop is CATRRTSGIGEQFF. The CDR3 bases are TGTGCCACCAGGAGGACTAGCGGGATAGGGGAGCAGTTCTTC.

The chain links TRBV20-1 to TRBJ2-2; D uncertain. Trimming took off 5 bases at V and 3 bases at J, with 4 bases between the two ends. CDR1 DFQATT and CDR2 SNEGSKA come from the germline V gene (reference sequence). This CDR3 spans 11 amino acids. CDR3 protein: CSAEDTGELFF. CDR3 coding DNA: TGCAGTGCTGAGGACACCGGGGAGCTGTTTTTT.

The chain couples TRBV7-9 to TRBJ2-7, with D unresolved. V was clipped by 4 bases and J by 6 bases, with 19 bases between them. In germline, CDR1 is SEHNR, CDR2 FQNEAQ (reference sequence). The CDR3 has 15 residues. This chain's CDR3 is CASSSLGSVVGEQYF. As DNA, the CDR3 is TGTGCCAGCAGCTCACTCGGGTCAGTCGTTGGCGAGCAGTACTTC.

The chain carries TRBV10-3 and TRBJ1-4; 9 bases are a match to TRBD1. Trimming at V came to 2 bases and at J to 3 bases, leaving 4 bases not matched to a gene. Germline loops: CDR1 ENHRY, CDR2 SYGVKD. There are 16 residues in the CDR3. Written as DNA, the CDR3 is TGTGCCATCAGTGAGGTCTGGACAGGGGCTAATGAAAAACTGTTTTTT. This encodes CAISEVWTGANEKLFF.